The 3 T cell receptor beta chains presented below share a single source sample, sequenced in a study of metastatic and nonmetastatic thyroid tumors. TCRdb reanalyzed the PCR reads with MiXCR. The table lists about 30,000 clones, 20% to 25% of them singletons, with over 9% in the top ten. Ahead of thyroid surgery, no patient had received treatment of any kind. Input material: blood. Receptors originate from a female donor with papillary thyroid cancer or a benign thyroid nodule (not recorded which). Some clones in this sample may be carry-over from other donors' samples.

This clone has a count of ten or more. The V call is TRBV19, the J call TRBJ2-1; D is unresolved. V dropped 8 bases and J dropped 2 bases, with 7 bases sitting between them. The germline gives CDR1 LNHDA, CDR2 SQIVND (reference sequence). This CDR3 spans 12 amino acids. The CDR3: CASGRAYNEQFF. DNA for the CDR3: TGTGCCAGTGGAAGGGCCTACAATGAGCAGTTCTTC.

The V call is TRBV5-1, the J call TRBJ1-2; D is perhaps TRBD1 (6 bases). This CDR3 is 13 amino acids long. Germline V CDR1 and CDR2: SGHRS, YFSETQ. Deletions cut 4 bases from V and 8 bases from J, with 15 bases between. CDR3 sequence reads: CASSVQGGDGYTF. CDR3 DNA: TGCGCCAGCAGCGTACAGGGAGGGGACGGCTACACCTTC.

This clone was observed many times. The chain has TRBV29-1 and TRBJ2-7; D is ambiguous. CDR1 and CDR2 from the germline V gene are SQVTM and ANQGSEA. The CDR3 has 15 amino acids. Trimming took 0 bases from V and 4 from J, leaving 16 bases between them. The CDR3, as DNA: TGCAGCGTTGAAGATACGCGCGGTTCTACATACGAGCAGTACTTC. Amino acid sequence: CSVEDTRGSTYEQYF.